One and the same sample provided the 10 T cell receptor beta chains below, sequenced in a study of cytomegalovirus exposure and HLA in healthy donors. Profiling relied on immunoSEQ multiplex PCR, and the TCRdb table lists in-frame clones only, not all of them. The sample consists of approximately 120,000 clones, approximately 94% of them appearing once. The sample taken for sequencing was PBMCs. All receptors derive from a woman aged 18-35 years in good health and CMV-seronegative.

This chain links TRBV7-3 with TRBJ2-5, with 12 bases aligning to TRBD2. Germline V CDR1 and CDR2: SGHTA, FQGTGA. V shed 5 bases, J shed 1 base, and the junction held 11 bases outside the gene matches. This CDR3 is built from 18 residues. CDR3 loop: CASSPRGGTSGSQETQYF. In DNA form, the CDR3 reads TGTGCCAGCAGCCCCCGAGGAGGGACTAGCGGGTCCCAAGAGACCCAGTACTTC.

The rearrangement links TRBV10-1 to TRBJ2-7; 7 bases fit TRBD2. J lost 6 bases, V lost 5 bases, and 4 bases had no gene match. The CDR3 has 12 residues. Germline values: CDR1 WNHNN, CDR2 SYGVQD (reference sequence). The CDR3 nucleotides read TGCGCCAGCAGTAAAAGCGGGATCGAGCAGTACTTC. This translates into CASSKSGIEQYF.

V usage is TRBV28 and J usage is TRBJ1-5, with no clear D. Trimming took 7 bases from V and 6 from J, leaving 16 bases between them. CDR3 size: 14 residues. The V gene's germline CDR1 is MDHEN and CDR2 SYDVKM. The CDR3 DNA reads TGTGCCAGCACCCCCTGGTCTTACAGTCAGCCCCAGCATTTT. As protein: CASTPWSYSQPQHF. The full variable domain, with the rest looked up from reference TRBV28 and TRBJ1-5, is DVKVTQSSRYLVKRTGEKVFLECVQDMDHENMFWYRQDPGLGLRLIYFSYDVKMKEKGDIPEGYSVSREKKERFSLILESASTNQTSMYLCASTPWSYSQPQHFGDGTRLSIL.

The V gene is TRBV4-1, the J gene TRBJ1-2, with a weak D call TRBD1 (5 bases). Germline values: CDR1 MGHRA, CDR2 YSYEKL. Trimming shortened V by 3 bases and J by 6 bases, and 17 bases separated the two germline ends. The CDR3 length is 15 residues. The CDR3 here is CASSHRAVEQDGYTF. The CDR3 region has the DNA TGCGCCAGCAGCCACCGGGCAGTAGAACAGGATGGCTACACCTTC.

This sequence joins TRBV19 and TRBJ1-6, with D possibly TRBD1 on 5 matching bases. The CDR3 has 15 residues. Looked up from germline, CDR1 is LNHDA and CDR2 is SQIVND (reference sequence). V was shortened by 2 bases and J by 6 bases, with 11 bases between the two germline ends. The CDR3: CASSISRQTNSPLHF. The CDR3 bases are TGTGCCAGTAGTATATCGCGACAGACTAATTCACCCCTCCACTTT. Drawing the rest from reference TRBV19 and TRBJ1-6, the complete variable domain is DGGITQSPKYLFRKEGQNVTLSCEQNLNHDAMYWYRQDPGQGLRLIYYSQIVNDFQKGDIAEGYSVSREKKESFPLTVTSAQKNPTAFYLCASSISRQTNSPLHFGNGTRLTVT.

This chain uses TRBV9 with TRBJ2-1; a weak D match, TRBD1 (6 bases). V lost 4 bases, J lost 5 bases, and 10 bases lay in between. The germline CDR1 and CDR2 sequences are SGDLS and YYNGEE. This CDR3 has 13 amino acids. The CDR3 protein is CASSPRTDNEQFF. CDR3 nucleotides: TGTGCCAGCAGCCCTCGGACAGACAATGAGCAGTTCTTC. Full variable domain (remainder filled in from reference TRBV9 and TRBJ2-1): DSGVTQTPKHLITATGQRVTLRCSPRSGDLSVYWYQQSLDQGLQFLIQYYNGEERAKGNILERFSAQQFPDLHSELNLSSLELGDSALYFCASSPRTDNEQFFGPGTRLTVL.

The chain links TRBV15 to TRBJ2-5, with TRBD1 as a possible D gene (6 bases). CDR1 LNHNV and CDR2 YYDKDF come from the germline V gene (reference sequence). The CDR3 runs to 13 residues. The germline V and J ends were trimmed by 8 bases and 4 bases, with 14 bases remaining between them. The DNA of the CDR3 is TGTGCCACCTCGCAGGGGCTGGGAGAGACCCAGTACTTC. Its protein product is CATSQGLGETQYF.

The J gene is TRBJ2-7, the V gene TRBV5-4, with D possibly matching TRBD2 (6 bases). V was cut by 4 bases and J by 5 bases, with 16 bases left in between. The CDR3 is made up of 14 amino acids. The germline V gene has CDR1 SGHNT and CDR2 YYREEE (reference sequence). CDR3 in amino acids: CASSTGLSPNEQYF. CDR3 DNA sequence: TGTGCCAGCAGCACGGGACTCTCTCCCAACGAGCAGTACTTC.

The chain carries TRBV5-4 and TRBJ1-2; no reliable D call. V gave up 0 bases and J gave up 2 bases, with 11 bases separating them. The germline V gene encodes CDR1 SGHNT and CDR2 YYREEE (reference sequence). The length of the CDR3 is 15 residues. The CDR3 here is CASSLGLAPNYGYTF. CDR3 sequence (DNA): TGTGCCAGCAGCTTGGGATTAGCGCCCAACTATGGCTACACCTTC.

In its sample, this clone was seen a few times. This sequence joins TRBV30 and TRBJ1-1; D might be TRBD1 (5 bases). Germline values: CDR1 GTSNPN, CDR2 SVGIG (reference sequence). There are 13 residues in the CDR3. V was cut by 3 bases and J by 1 base, with 9 bases left in between. This chain's CDR3 is CAWRRDRNTEAFF. In nucleotides, the CDR3 is TGTGCCTGGAGGCGCGACAGGAACACTGAAGCTTTCTTT.